This T cell receptor (beta chain) was documented in a study of blood T cells in healthy people across ages. Across the study: Capture via template switching afforded approximately one barcoded beta molecule per two T cells. Points from the study as a whole: When set beside aged donors, long-lived donors presented more naive CD4+ cells and higher diversity.

The authors ran a second PCR of about 7 to 11 cycles using a sample-barcoded 5' primer and a J-beta primer mix. Tags on each cDNA molecule came from a template-switch adaptor with 12 random nucleotides. TCRdb reanalysed the 5' RACE reads using MiXCR and keeps one entry per CDR3 protein. This sample has 730,000 or so distinct CDR3 sequences, with approximately 40% found just once. There are many counts of this clonotype. The antigen is undetermined. Trimming removed 2 bases at V and 1 base at J, with 7 bases between. The CDR3 loop spans 13 amino acids. Germline loops: CDR1 SGHRS, CDR2 YFSETQ. Each donor was a healthy Caucasian individual from Russia, aged roughly 6 to 100.

The V gene is TRBV5-1, the J gene TRBJ2-7; D remains unclear. The sample taken for sequencing was blood. The clonotype originates from a man at least 80 years old in good health. In DNA form, the CDR3 reads TGCGCCAGCAGCTTCTACAGTTCCTACGAGCAGTACTTC. Its translation: CASSFYSSYEQYF.